The TCR beta chain described here comes from a study of T-cell reconstitution after alpha-beta-depleted transplantation in children. This clonotype was found a few times. The ends lost 4 bases at V and 1 base at J; junction bases unmatched: 1. The germline V gene has CDR1 SGHRS and CDR2 YFSETQ. CDR3 length equals 15 residues. TCRbeta library construction was performed incorporating unique molecular identifiers. TCRdb analysed the PCR reads with MiXCR anew, one entry per CDR3 protein. Of about 360,000 distinct CDR3 sequences in the sample, about 14% are singletons; the top ten hold roughly 4.5%. The clonotype was recovered from a human donor who donated a stem cell graft to a child with Fanconi anemia. The V gene is TRBV5-1, the J gene TRBJ2-5, with TRBD2 matching 13 bases. The material sequenced was PBMCs, taken from the stem cell graft. CDR3 residues: CASSRLAGGQETQYF. DNA for the CDR3: TGCGCCAGCAGCCGACTAGCGGGGGGCCAAGAGACCCAGTACTTC. The full variable domain, completed using reference TRBV5-1 and TRBJ2-5, is KAGVTQTPRYLIKTRGQQVTLSCSPISGHRSVSWYQQTPGQGLQFLFEYFSETQRNKGNFPGRFSGRQFSNSRSEMNVSTLELGDSALYLCASSRLAGGQETQYFGPGTRLLVL.